Each of the 10 T cell receptor beta chains below was sequenced from the same sample in a study of CD8 T cells in Susac syndrome. Random hexamers served to reverse transcribe about 0.5 to 1 ug RNA. TCRdb processed the immunoSEQ multiplex PCR reads anew with MiXCR; each CDR3 protein has one entry. The table has 200,000 or so distinct CDR3 sequences, roughly 96% seen once; the top ten hold approximately 0.093%. Sequenced input: CD4+ T cells from PBMCs. The receptors were gathered from a human donor with multiple sclerosis.

The J gene is TRBJ2-3, the V gene TRBV20-1, with 11 bases lining up with TRBD2. CDR1 is DFQATT, CDR2 SNEGSKA, per germline (reference sequence). Trimming removed 5 bases from V and 1 base from J; junction bases left unmatched: 14. This CDR3 comprises 18 residues. The CDR3 region is CSALPPGLAVPGTDTQYF. In DNA form, the CDR3 reads TGCAGTGCTCTTCCCCCGGGACTAGCGGTTCCCGGCACAGATACGCAGTATTTT.

In nucleotides, the CDR3 is TGTGCCTGGAGTGCGACCAGAATCTTAGCGGGACCAGACTCTGGGGCCAACGTCCTGACTTTC. Translating it yields CAWSATRILAGPDSGANVLTF. The chain combines TRBV30 with TRBJ2-6; TRBD2 aligns across 8 bases. Germline V CDR1 and CDR2: GTSNPN, SVGIG (reference sequence). V lost 1 base, J lost 0 bases, and 17 bases stayed unmatched. CDR3 length equals 21 residues.

CDR3 loop: CSARVSGGITDTQYF. As DNA, the CDR3 is TGCAGTGCTAGAGTGAGCGGGGGAATAACAGATACGCAGTATTTT. The V call is TRBV20-1, the J call TRBJ2-3; 8 positions match TRBD2. CDR1 and CDR2 (germline): DFQATT, SNEGSKA (reference sequence). This CDR3 is built from 15 residues. Trimming removed 1 base from V and 3 bases from J; junction bases left unmatched: 6.

The V call is TRBV27, the J call TRBJ2-1; tentative D call: TRBD1 (5 bases). CDR1 MNHEY and CDR2 SMNVEV come from the germline V gene (reference sequence). This CDR3 spans 15 amino acids. Trimming took 4 bases from V and 5 from J, leaving 15 bases between them. CDR3 loop: CASSYRTTAHNEQFF. CDR3 DNA: TGTGCCAGCAGTTATCGAACGACAGCCCACAATGAGCAGTTCTTC.

V is TRBV30 and J is TRBJ2-7; D not resolved. In germline, CDR1 is GTSNPN, CDR2 SVGIG (reference sequence). With 1 base removed from V and 2 bases from J, the gap between germline ends came to 9 bases. This CDR3 spans 13 amino acids. CDR3 bases: TGTGCCTGGAGTGCCTCGACCCCCTACGAGCAGTACTTC. It yields the protein CAWSASTPYEQYF.

The CDR3: CASSPRRGDPTDTQYF. The CDR3 DNA reads as TGTGCCAGCAGCCCCCGCCGGGGGGACCCCACAGATACGCAGTATTTT. The chain joins TRBV7-9 to TRBJ2-3, with 7 bases fitting TRBD2. Unmatched junction bases numbered 10, after V lost 5 bases and J lost 2 bases. The CDR3 runs to 16 residues. Germline V CDR1 and CDR2: SEHNR, FQNEAQ (reference sequence).

The chain is built from TRBV6-1 and TRBJ1-1; D unclear. Looked up from germline, CDR1 is MNHNS and CDR2 is SASEGT. This CDR3 is 13 amino acids long. Trimming shortened V by 6 bases and J by 0 bases, and 8 bases separated the two germline ends. The CDR3 bases are TGTGCCAGCAGGCCTACCATGAACACTGAAGCTTTCTTT. Amino acids: CASRPTMNTEAFF.

This sequence joins TRBV5-1 and TRBJ2-7; D may be TRBD1 or TRBD2 (5 bases each). Trimming stripped 0 bases from V and 4 bases from J, with 17 bases between. This CDR3 is 16 amino acids long. Germline lookup yields CDR1 SGHRS and CDR2 YFSETQ. The CDR3 reads CASSLAVTGTGYEQYF. CDR3 nucleotides: TGCGCCAGCAGCTTGGCCGTTACCGGGACCGGGTACGAGCAGTACTTC.

The chain has TRBV7-2 and TRBJ1-6, with TRBD1 matching 8 bases. With V trimmed by 4 bases and J by 11 bases, 7 bases remained unmatched. This CDR3 is built from 14 residues. CDR1 and CDR2 from the germline V gene are SGHTA and FQGNSA. The CDR3 bases are TGTGCCAGCAGCTCATGGACAGGGCGGCCACCCCTCCACTTT. This encodes CASSSWTGRPPLHF.

The chain combines TRBV5-4 with TRBJ1-1; D is uncertain. The V gene's germline CDR1 is SGHNT and CDR2 YYREEE (reference sequence). The ends were cut back, 0 bases at V and 0 bases at J, with 9 bases in the middle. The CDR3 spans 15 residues. CDR3 sequence: CASSLAWSLNTEAFF. CDR3 coding DNA: TGTGCCAGCAGCTTGGCCTGGTCGCTGAACACTGAAGCTTTCTTT.